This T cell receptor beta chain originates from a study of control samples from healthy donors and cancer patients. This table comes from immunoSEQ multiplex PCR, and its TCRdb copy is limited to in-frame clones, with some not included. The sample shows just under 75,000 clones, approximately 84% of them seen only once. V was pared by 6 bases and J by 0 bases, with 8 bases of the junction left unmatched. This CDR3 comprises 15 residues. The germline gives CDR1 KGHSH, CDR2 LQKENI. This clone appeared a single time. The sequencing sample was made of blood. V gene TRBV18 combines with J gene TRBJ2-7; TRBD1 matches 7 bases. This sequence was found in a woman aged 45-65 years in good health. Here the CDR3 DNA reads TGTGCCAGCTCCGCCGGACAGGTTAGCTCCTACGAGCAGTACTTC. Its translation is CASSAGQVSSYEQYF. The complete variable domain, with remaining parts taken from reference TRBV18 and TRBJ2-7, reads NAGVMQNPRHLVRRRGQEARLRCSPMKGHSHVYWYRQLPEEGLKFMVYLQKENIIDESGMPKERFSAEFPKEGPSILRIQQVVRGDSAAYFCASSAGQVSSYEQYFGPGTRLTVT.